The 19 T cell receptor beta chains presented below share a single source sample, sequenced in a study of cytomegalovirus exposure and HLA in healthy donors. The PCR had 60 Vbeta and 13 Jbeta primers. Repertoires were generated with immunoSEQ multiplex PCR, while TCRdb's copy carries only in-frame clones and drops some. The sample shows approximately 73,000 clones, 65% to 80% of them seen only once. Sequenced sample: PBMCs. These receptors were collected from a man in his 70s in good health and CMV-seronegative.

J is TRBJ1-1 and V is TRBV21-1. TRBV21-1 is labeled a pseudogene. This CDR3 is 16 amino acids long. This CDR3 is CASSTRGRDLGAEAFF. The CDR3 DNA sequence: TGTGCCAGCAGCACGCGGGGCCGGGACTTGGGGGCTGAAGCTTTCTTT.

The V call is TRBV9, the J call TRBJ2-3, with TRBD2 matching 9 bases. Germline values: CDR1 SGDLS, CDR2 YYNGEE. V lost 0 bases and J lost 5; bases outside the gene matches: 10. The CDR3 length is 17 residues. The CDR3 sequence is CASSVVGGGAQKDTQYF. CDR3 DNA sequence: TGTGCCAGCAGCGTAGTGGGCGGGGGGGCACAGAAAGATACGCAGTATTTT. The full variable domain, in which reference TRBV9 and TRBJ2-3 provide the parts outside the CDR3, is DSGVTQTPKHLITATGQRVTLRCSPRSGDLSVYWYQQSLDQGLQFLIQYYNGEERAKGNILERFSAQQFPDLHSELNLSSLELGDSALYFCASSVVGGGAQKDTQYFGPGTRLTVL.

The chain employs TRBV7-9 and TRBJ1-6; D is perhaps TRBD1 (5 bases). V lost 5 bases and J 7 bases, leaving 6 bases between the germline ends. The CDR3 covers 12 residues. Germline-derived CDR1 and CDR2 are SEHNR and FQNEAQ (reference sequence). CDR3 sequence (DNA): TGTGCCAGCAGCGCAGGGAATTCACCCCTCCACTTT. Amino acid sequence: CASSAGNSPLHF. The whole variable domain, filled in from reference TRBV7-9 and TRBJ1-6, reads DTGVSQNPRHKITKRGQNVTFRCDPISEHNRLYWYRQTLGQGPEFLTYFQNEAQLEKSRLLSDRFSAERPKGSFSTLEIQRTEQGDSAMYLCASSAGNSPLHFGNGTRLTVT.

The chain joins TRBV30 to TRBJ1-5; 8 bases line up with TRBD1. From germline, CDR1 is GTSNPN and CDR2 SVGIG (reference sequence). The CDR3 spans 17 residues. The J segment lost 2 bases and the V segment lost 3 bases, leaving 12 bases of the junction unmatched. DNA for the CDR3: TGTGCCTGGAGCGCCCCTAGACAGGGGATGGGCAATCAGCCCCAGCATTTT. Residues: CAWSAPRQGMGNQPQHF.

With respect to this clone: This sample also contains other DNA sequences that code for the same CDR3. The CDR3 sequence: CASSGTGETQPQHF. CDR3 sequence (DNA): TGTGCCAGCAGTGGTACAGGGGAGACGCAGCCCCAGCATTTT. V is TRBV2 and J is TRBJ1-5, with TRBD1 matching over 7 bases. CDR3 size: 14 residues. In germline, CDR1 is SNHLY, CDR2 FYNNEI. Trimming removed 4 bases from V and 7 bases from J; junction bases left unmatched: 7. Supplemented by reference TRBV2 and TRBJ1-5, the full variable domain reads EPEVTQTPSHQVTQMGQEVILRCVPISNHLYFYWYRQILGQKVEFLVSFYNNEISEKSEIFDDQFSVERPDGSNFTLKIRSTKLEDSAMYFCASSGTGETQPQHFGDGTRLSIL.

This clone has a single count. The V call is TRBV6-1, the J call TRBJ1-2; possible D gene TRBD1, 6 bases. This CDR3 has 12 amino acids. Trimming removed 4 bases at V and 5 bases at J, with 8 bases between. Germline CDR1 is MNHNS and CDR2 is SASEGT. CDR3 residues: CASSGDRYGYTF. DNA of the CDR3: TGTGCCAGCAGTGGTGACAGGTATGGCTACACCTTC.

The genes are TRBV4-3 and TRBJ2-7, with D unresolved. The CDR3 loop spans 15 amino acids. V lost 0 bases and J 0 bases, leaving 9 bases between the germline ends. CDR1 LGHNA and CDR2 YSLEER come from the germline V gene. The CDR3 region has the DNA TGCGCCAGCAGCCAAGAGGTGGCGGCCTCCTACGAGCAGTACTTC. It translates to CASSQEVAASYEQYF.

This rearrangement joins TRBV11-3 to TRBJ2-6, with 9 bases that match TRBD2. The V gene's germline CDR1 is SGHNT and CDR2 YENEEA. The CDR3 has 20 amino acids. Trimming removed 4 bases from V and 2 bases from J; junction bases left unmatched: 15. CDR3 loop: CASSWGGRAFPGPGANVLTF. CDR3 coding DNA: TGTGCCAGCAGCTGGGGCGGGAGGGCCTTCCCCGGTCCTGGGGCCAACGTCCTGACTTTC.

The rearrangement links TRBV4-3 to TRBJ2-7, with 9 bases matching TRBD1. The CDR3 is 15 residues long. Trimming removed 1 base from V and 0 bases from J; junction bases left unmatched: 1. Germline loops: CDR1 LGHNA, CDR2 YSLEER. The CDR3: CASSQGQGDSYEQYF. The CDR3 nucleotides read TGCGCCAGCAGCCAAGGACAGGGGGACTCCTACGAGCAGTACTTC.

The V gene is TRBV5-1, the J gene TRBJ2-5; TRBD1 agrees at 7 bases. There are 15 residues in the CDR3. Trimming took 5 bases from V and 2 from J; bases not matched to a gene: 9. Germline values: CDR1 SGHRS, CDR2 YFSETQ. CDR3 loop: CASSFGQVGQETQYF. The DNA for the CDR3 is TGCGCCAGCAGTTTCGGACAGGTCGGACAAGAGACCCAGTACTTC.

The chain has TRBV6-6 and TRBJ2-7, with D tentatively TRBD1 (6 bases). Germline CDR1 is MNHNY and CDR2 is SVGAGI (reference sequence). Deletions cut 5 bases from V and 5 bases from J, with 13 bases between. This CDR3 has 13 residues. CDR3 DNA sequence: TGTGCCAGCAGTCCACAGGGTCCTAACGAGCAGTACTTC. Encoded protein: CASSPQGPNEQYF.

The chain recombines TRBV7-9 with TRBJ1-1; 7 nucleotides match TRBD1. CDR3 length: 14 residues. Losses at the gene ends were 5 bases for V and 5 bases for J; bases not matched to a gene: 8. Germline V gives CDR1 SEHNR, CDR2 FQNEAQ (reference sequence). The CDR3 is CASSLQGLGTEAFF. CDR3 coding DNA: TGTGCCAGCAGCCTACAGGGGTTGGGGACTGAAGCTTTCTTT.

The gene calls are TRBV5-1 and TRBJ1-6, with D maybe TRBD1 (6 bases). Trimming stripped 2 bases from V and 6 bases from J, with 12 bases between. The germline gives CDR1 SGHRS, CDR2 YFSETQ. The CDR3 is 15 residues long. CDR3 amino acids: CASSLGTRSNSPLHF. The CDR3 DNA reads as TGCGCCAGCAGCTTAGGGACAAGATCTAATTCACCCCTCCACTTT.

The gene calls are TRBV10-2 and TRBJ2-5, with D possibly being TRBD2 (6 bases). The CDR3 consists of 12 residues. Germline CDR1 and CDR2: WSHSY and SAAADI. The V end was cut by 10 bases, the J end by 6 bases, with 15 bases between. CDR3 protein: CATTSRAKTQYF. The CDR3 nucleotides read TGCGCCACCACTAGCAGGGCCAAGACCCAGTACTTC.

This clone was seen a single time. This chain connects TRBV7-8 to TRBJ2-3; D perhaps matches TRBD1 (6 bases). Germline CDR1 is SGHVS and CDR2 is FQNEAQ. The CDR3 covers 16 residues. With 6 bases removed from V and 0 bases from J, the gap between germline ends came to 16 bases. The CDR3 nucleotides are TGTGCCAGCAGACTAGGACAGTTCCTTAGCACAGATACGCAGTATTTT. It specifies CASRLGQFLSTDTQYF.

The chain uses TRBV6-5 and TRBJ1-5, with no clear D. V was shortened by 6 bases and J by 2 bases, with 14 bases between the two germline ends. This CDR3 spans 15 amino acids. Germline CDR1 reads MNHEY; CDR2 reads SVGAGI. CDR3: CASRPRGSGNQPQHF. CDR3 coding DNA: TGTGCCAGCAGGCCCCGTGGAAGCGGCAATCAGCCCCAGCATTTT.

Concerning this clone: Within the sample, other DNA sequences also encode this same CDR3. CDR3 protein: CASSFQGAGEQYF. CDR3 nucleotides: TGTGCCAGCAGCTTCCAGGGGGCTGGCGAGCAGTACTTC. The V gene is TRBV7-2, the J gene TRBJ2-7; 8 bases are a match to TRBD1. Unmatched junction bases numbered 4, after V lost 3 bases and J lost 6 bases. The CDR3 consists of 13 residues. From germline, CDR1 is SGHTA and CDR2 FQGNSA.

V usage is TRBV29-1 and J usage is TRBJ2-5; a weak D match, TRBD2 (6 bases). Germline V gene sequence: CDR1 SQVTM, CDR2 ANQGSEA. The germline V and J ends were trimmed by 7 bases and 5 bases, with 14 bases remaining between them. CDR3 size: 12 residues. The CDR3 DNA is TGCAGCGCCGGCCGGGAGTCGGAGACCCAGTACTTC. Protein: CSAGRESETQYF.

The genes are TRBV19 and TRBJ2-6; D possibly corresponds to TRBD1 (8 bases). Germline CDR1 reads LNHDA; CDR2 reads SQIVND (reference sequence). V shed 10 bases and J shed 4 bases, with 20 bases lying between them. This CDR3 comprises 16 residues. CDR3 sequence reads: CATNRGGYSGANVLTF. The DNA for the CDR3 is TGTGCCACCAACAGGGGGGGGTACTCCGGGGCCAACGTCCTGACTTTC.